Listed below are T cell receptor beta chains from one sample, sequenced in a study of breast tumors, draining lymph nodes, adjacent tissues. TCRdb re-called the multiplex PCR reads with MiXCR, one entry per CDR3 protein. The top ten hold approximately 11% of the sample, which has about 35,000 distinct CDR3 sequences, around a third seen once. Source material: breast tumor tissue. The receptors were gathered from a female donor with breast cancer. Some clones in this sample may be carry-over from other donors' samples. Both conserved end residues are part of each CDR3. The D gene is left open where the match is weak. The size field is filled for only some rows; it gives once, few, many or a size class.

CDR3nt | CDR3aa | j_gene | v_gene | len | abundance | d_gene
TGTGCCAGCAGTTTACTGGGAGGTGGGTACAATGAGCAGTTCTTC | CASSLLGGGYNEQFF | TRBJ2-1 | TRBV12-3/TRBV12-4 | 15 | many | .
TGTGCCAGCAGCTTTTATACAGGGGCAGATACGCAGTATTTT | CASSFYTGADTQYF | TRBJ2-3 | TRBV7-9 | 14 | many | TRBD1
TGTGCCAGCAGCTTGGATCGGCACCTGAACACCGGGGAGCTGTTTTTT | CASSLDRHLNTGELFF | TRBJ2-2 | TRBV5-6 | 16 | few | .
TGCGCCAGCAGCTTGGATCGGACCCCCAACACCGGGGAGCTGTTTTTT | CASSLDRTPNTGELFF | TRBJ2-2 | TRBV5-1 | 16 | many | .
TGTGCCTGGGCTACTAGCGGGAGTCTGAGAGAGCAGTACTTC | CAWATSGSLREQYF | TRBJ2-7 | TRBV30 | 14 | few | TRBD2
TGTGCCACCAGCGGAACAGGGGGGACAACCTATGGCTACACCTTC | CATSGTGGTTYGYTF | TRBJ1-2 | TRBV15 | 15 | many | TRBD1
TGCGCCAGCAGCCGCCCCGACACCCTGGGGAATGAGCAGTTCTTC | CASSRPDTLGNEQFF | TRBJ2-1 | TRBV4-1 | 15 | many | .
TGTGCCAGCAGTTACGGGACTAGCTCCTACGAGCAGTACTTC | CASSYGTSSYEQYF | TRBJ2-7 | TRBV6-6 | 14 | many | TRBD2
TGCAGTGCTAGAAATGACAGGGGGAGCTCCTACGAGCAGTACTTC | CSARNDRGSSYEQYF | TRBJ2-7 | TRBV20-1 | 15 | many | TRBD1
TGTGCCACCAGTGATACCCACTACGAGCAGTACTTC | CATSDTHYEQYF | TRBJ2-7 | TRBV24-1 | 12 | many | .
TGTACCAGCGGATGGACTAGCGGGAGCACCGGGGAGCTGTTTTTT | CTSGWTSGSTGELFF | TRBJ2-2 | TRBV6-1 | 15 | . | TRBD2
TGTGCCACCCTACGTAGCGGGAGCTCCTACGAGCAGTACTTC | CATLRSGSSYEQYF | TRBJ2-7 | TRBV2 | 14 | . | TRBD2
TGCGCCAGCAGCTTGGGGGACAGGGGTGGTGATTCACCCCTCCACTTT | CASSLGDRGGDSPLHF | TRBJ1-6 | TRBV5-1 | 16 | . | TRBD1
TGTGCCAGCAGCTTGAGCGGTCCAGAGACCCAGTACTTC | CASSLSGPETQYF | TRBJ2-5 | TRBV7-8 | 13 | . | .
TGTGCCACCAGCTCTACGTTCCTAGGATCTGAGCAGTTCTTC | CATSSTFLGSEQFF | TRBJ2-1 | TRBV15 | 14 | many | .
TGTGCCAGCAGTTTAGGGGTTGTGAATCAGCCCCAGCATTTT | CASSLGVVNQPQHF | TRBJ1-5 | TRBV12-3/TRBV12-4 | 14 | many | .
TGTGCCAGTACTCGACAGGCTAGCACAGATACGCAGTATTTT | CASTRQASTDTQYF | TRBJ2-3 | TRBV19 | 14 | many | .
TGTGCCAGCAGTCCTTTAGGGAGCTACAATGAGCAGTTCTTC | CASSPLGSYNEQFF | TRBJ2-1 | TRBV12-3/TRBV12-4 | 14 | many | .
TGTGCCTGGAGTGTTGACAGCTCTGGAAACACCATATATTTT | CAWSVDSSGNTIYF | TRBJ1-3 | TRBV30 | 14 | many | .
TGTGCCTGGACTTCAACTGGGCTTCTCACCACCTTC | CAWTSTGLLTTF | TRBJ2-7 | TRBV30 | 12 | . | .
TGTGCCAATAGGGTCCGGGCAGGGGACGATAATTCACCCCTCCACTTT | CANRVRAGDDNSPLHF | TRBJ1-6 | TRBV19 | 16 | many | .
TGTGCCAGCAGTTACTTAGATACGCAGTATTTT | CASSYLDTQYF | TRBJ2-3 | TRBV6-2/TRBV6-3 | 11 | many | .
TGTGCCATCAGTGAGTTCGCTAGCGGGATGTCAGATACGCAGTATTTT | CAISEFASGMSDTQYF | TRBJ2-3 | TRBV10-3 | 16 | few | TRBD2
TGTGCCAGCAAGGGACAGGGCGATTCACCCCTCCACTTT | CASKGQGDSPLHF | TRBJ1-6 | TRBV25-1 | 13 | many | TRBD1
TGCAGTGCCCACGTGGGGGCAGGGGATTCACCCCTCCACTTT | CSAHVGAGDSPLHF | TRBJ1-6 | TRBV20-1 | 14 | many | .
TGTGCCAGCAGCTTGGCGGGAGCCTACGAGCAGTACTTC | CASSLAGAYEQYF | TRBJ2-7 | TRBV7-2 | 13 | . | TRBD2
TGCAGTGCTAGAGATAAGGCCAACTTCTATGGCTACACCTTC | CSARDKANFYGYTF | TRBJ1-2 | TRBV20-1 | 14 | . | .
TGTGCCAGCAGCGGACCCGGGAGGAACTATGGCTACACCTTC | CASSGPGRNYGYTF | TRBJ1-2 | TRBV7-2 | 14 | many | .
TGTGCCTGGAGCGGAAGGACAGGAAGGGGGCAAGAGACCCAGTACTTC | CAWSGRTGRGQETQYF | TRBJ2-5 | TRBV30 | 16 | many | TRBD1
TGCAGTGCTGGGTACCGGGACCCTTACAATGAGCAGTTCTTC | CSAGYRDPYNEQFF | TRBJ2-1 | TRBV20-1 | 14 | . | .
TGTGCCAGCAGCTTGGGTGGACTAGCGGGAGCCTACGAGCAGTACTTC | CASSLGGLAGAYEQYF | TRBJ2-7 | TRBV5-6 | 16 | many | TRBD2
TGTGCCAGCAGCCCCTCCCCGAGCTCCTACAATGAGCAGTTCTTC | CASSPSPSSYNEQFF | TRBJ2-1 | TRBV7-3 | 15 | many | .
TGCGCCAGCAGTGAGCTCCCGGGACAGCACGAGCAGTACTTC | CASSELPGQHEQYF | TRBJ2-7 | TRBV10-2 | 14 | . | TRBD1
TGTGCCATCAGTGAGTCTATGCTAGAGACCCAGTACTTC | CAISESMLETQYF | TRBJ2-5 | TRBV10-3 | 13 | many | .
TGTGCCTGGAGTGGACTAACAGGGCAGGGTAATTCACCCCTCCACTTT | CAWSGLTGQGNSPLHF | TRBJ1-6 | TRBV30 | 16 | . | .
TGTGCCAGCAGTTCCAGGCGCTACGAGCAGTACTTC | CASSSRRYEQYF | TRBJ2-7 | TRBV28 | 12 | . | .
TGTGCCAGCACCCCGGGTTTCGGTGGCTACACCTTC | CASTPGFGGYTF | TRBJ1-2 | TRBV28 | 12 | many | .
TGTGCCAGCAGCGTAAGCGGAGGCGGGCACAATGAGCAGTTCTTC | CASSVSGGGHNEQFF | TRBJ2-1 | TRBV9 | 15 | many | .
TGCGCCAGCAGCCAAGCAACAGGGGGTTGGAATGAGCAGTTCTTC | CASSQATGGWNEQFF | TRBJ2-1 | TRBV4-1 | 15 | . | TRBD1
TGTGCCAGCAGTTCAGCCGGCTTAGCGGGAGGGCCCTCCTACGAGCAGTACTTC | CASSSAGLAGGPSYEQYF | TRBJ2-7 | TRBV27 | 18 | few | TRBD2
TGCGCCAGCAGCCAAGACCCGGAGGGACGCTCCTACAATGAGCAGTTCTTC | CASSQDPEGRSYNEQFF | TRBJ2-1 | TRBV4-1 | 17 | . | .
TGTGCCAGTAGTTCGGGGGCCGCGACCTACGAGCAGTACTTC | CASSSGAATYEQYF | TRBJ2-7 | TRBV19 | 14 | many | .
TGTGCCAGCAGTTTTTCCACTAGCGGGAGGGCCATAGAGCAGTTCTTC | CASSFSTSGRAIEQFF | TRBJ2-1 | TRBV12-3/TRBV12-4 | 16 | . | TRBD2